This T cell receptor beta chain was captured by sequencing in a study of cytomegalovirus exposure and HLA in healthy donors. The overall study: Early released data had about 85 million unique TCRs, all coming from HLA-typed donors.

V gave up 8 bases and J gave up 0 bases, with 13 bases separating them. Germline V gives CDR1 LNHDA, CDR2 SQIVND (reference sequence). This CDR3 has 15 amino acids. This PCR relied on a set of 60 Vbeta primers and 13 Jbeta primers. Some clones are missing from TCRdb's copy, which holds only in-frame ones; the method was immunoSEQ multiplex PCR. The table shows fewer than 85,000 clones, with over 70% occurring only once. This TCR derives from a male donor in good health and CMV-seropositive. The rearrangement links TRBV19 to TRBJ2-2, with D perhaps matching TRBD2 (5 bases). What was sequenced was PBMCs. CDR3 nucleotides: TGTGCCAGTCGGTTGGACTGGGCGAACACCGGGGAGCTGTTTTTT. Translated, it gives CASRLDWANTGELFF.